This T cell receptor (beta chain) is from a study of cytomegalovirus exposure and HLA in healthy donors. Primers included in the PCR were 60 Vbeta and 13 Jbeta primers. Produced via immunoSEQ multiplex PCR; TCRdb's table is partial and in-frame only. Here the sample spans approximately 130,000 clones, about 69% being singletons. Looked up from germline, CDR1 is LGHNA and CDR2 is YNFKEQ. The CDR3 consists of 17 residues. V was trimmed by 1 base and J by 5 bases, leaving 18 bases between them. This sequence joins TRBV4-2 and TRBJ2-1; no firm D call. This sequence was found in a man younger than 45 in good health and CMV-seronegative. Sequenced input: PBMCs. CDR3 loop: CASSQVPGDLNHNEQFF. Here the CDR3 DNA reads TGTGCCAGCAGCCAAGTTCCCGGAGACCTTAACCACAATGAGCAGTTCTTC.